These T cell receptor beta chains were read from a single sample in a study of cytomegalovirus exposure and HLA in healthy donors. Some clones are missing from TCRdb's copy, which holds only in-frame ones; the method was immunoSEQ multiplex PCR. The sample has approximately 69,000 clones, 66% seen once. The sequencing sample was made of PBMCs. All receptors come from a man aged 40-50 years in good health and CMV-seropositive. Each CDR3 is given with its conserved first and last residue. The D gene is left open where the match is weak. The size field is filled for only some rows; it gives once, few, many or a size class.

j_call: TRBJ2-7; clone_size: .; d_call: .; v_call: TRBV28; cdr3_aa: CASSRPQPYEQYF; cdr3_nt: TGTGCCAGCAGCCGCCCACAGCCCTACGAGCAGTACTTC
j_call: TRBJ2-3; clone_size: .; d_call: TRBD2; v_call: TRBV18; cdr3_aa: CASSRPTSGTDTQYF; cdr3_nt: TGTGCCAGCTCACGCCCGACTAGCGGCACAGATACGCAGTATTTT
j_call: TRBJ2-6; clone_size: .; d_call: TRBD2; v_call: TRBV7-2; cdr3_aa: CASSRGGGTGANVLTF; cdr3_nt: TGTGCCAGCAGCAGAGGCGGGGGTACTGGGGCCAACGTCCTGACTTTC
j_call: TRBJ1-4; clone_size: few; d_call: .; v_call: TRBV4-3; cdr3_aa: CASSQAPQGKEKLFF; cdr3_nt: TGCGCCAGCAGCCAAGCGCCCCAGGGCAAAGAAAAACTGTTTTTT
j_call: TRBJ1-2; clone_size: .; d_call: .; v_call: TRBV28; cdr3_aa: CASSSYRVYGYTF; cdr3_nt: TGTGCCAGCAGTTCCTACAGGGTCTATGGCTACACCTTC
j_call: TRBJ1-1; clone_size: .; d_call: TRBD1; v_call: TRBV7-3; cdr3_aa: CASSLDPRDRGFNTEAFF; cdr3_nt: TGTGCCAGCAGCTTAGATCCCCGGGACAGGGGATTTAACACTGAAGCTTTCTTT
j_call: TRBJ2-1; clone_size: few; d_call: TRBD2; v_call: TRBV4-2; cdr3_aa: CASSQAHAASGYSSYNEQFF; cdr3_nt: TGTGCCAGCAGCCAAGCCCACGCTGCTAGCGGGTACAGCTCCTACAATGAGCAGTTCTTC
j_call: TRBJ2-7; clone_size: .; d_call: .; v_call: TRBV11-2; cdr3_aa: CASTDSEKGGLDEQYF; cdr3_nt: TGTGCCAGCACCGACTCCGAGAAGGGGGGGCTCGACGAGCAGTACTTC
j_call: TRBJ1-4; clone_size: few; d_call: TRBD1; v_call: TRBV4-1; cdr3_aa: CASTQTGVNEKLFF; cdr3_nt: TGCGCCAGCACCCAGACAGGGGTTAATGAAAAACTGTTTTTT
j_call: TRBJ1-6; clone_size: .; d_call: .; v_call: TRBV13; cdr3_aa: CASSATGANSPLHF; cdr3_nt: TGTGCCAGCAGCGCGACAGGCGCCAATTCACCCCTCCACTTT
j_call: TRBJ1-2; clone_size: .; d_call: .; v_call: TRBV10-3; cdr3_aa: CAISDSYYRVLGYGYTF; cdr3_nt: TGTGCCATCAGTGATTCTTACTACAGGGTTCTAGGGTATGGCTACACCTTC
j_call: TRBJ2-7; clone_size: .; d_call: .; v_call: TRBV10-3; cdr3_aa: CAISESLRLGENEQYF; cdr3_nt: TGTGCCATCAGTGAGTCACTGCGACTAGGCGAGAACGAGCAGTACTTC
j_call: TRBJ2-5; clone_size: .; d_call: .; v_call: TRBV28; cdr3_aa: CASRVDTTQETQYF; cdr3_nt: TGTGCCAGCAGGGTGGACACTACCCAAGAGACCCAGTACTTC
j_call: TRBJ2-1; clone_size: .; d_call: TRBD1; v_call: TRBV30; cdr3_aa: CAWMFGTAFNEQFF; cdr3_nt: TGTGCCTGGATGTTCGGGACAGCCTTCAATGAGCAGTTCTTC
j_call: TRBJ1-1; clone_size: .; d_call: TRBD1; v_call: TRBV13; cdr3_aa: CASSPVQVTGAYEAFF; cdr3_nt: TGTGCCAGCAGCCCAGTACAGGTGACAGGGGCGTATGAAGCTTTCTTT
j_call: TRBJ2-7; clone_size: few; d_call: .; v_call: TRBV30; cdr3_aa: CASQGSYEQYF; cdr3_nt: TGTGCCTCTCAGGGGTCCTACGAGCAGTACTTC
j_call: TRBJ1-3; clone_size: .; d_call: .; v_call: TRBV5-1; cdr3_aa: CASRPDSQRNTIYF; cdr3_nt: TGCGCCAGCAGACCGGACAGTCAACGAAACACCATATATTTT
j_call: TRBJ2-6; clone_size: .; d_call: .; v_call: TRBV6-5; cdr3_aa: CASSRNYPGANVLTF; cdr3_nt: TGTGCCAGCAGTCGCAACTACCCCGGGGCCAACGTCCTGACTTTC
j_call: TRBJ1-1; clone_size: once; d_call: .; v_call: TRBV28; cdr3_aa: CASSTSDTEAFF; cdr3_nt: TGTGCCAGCAGTACCTCGGACACTGAAGCTTTCTTT
j_call: TRBJ1-5; clone_size: .; d_call: .; v_call: TRBV5-1; cdr3_aa: CASSLEPRGNQPQHF; cdr3_nt: TGCGCCAGCAGCTTGGAACCGAGAGGCAATCAGCCCCAGCATTTT
j_call: TRBJ2-1; clone_size: few; d_call: TRBD1; v_call: TRBV5-5; cdr3_aa: CASSPRTGHEQFF; cdr3_nt: TGTGCCAGCAGCCCCAGGACAGGGCACGAGCAGTTCTTC
j_call: TRBJ2-7; clone_size: .; d_call: TRBD1; v_call: TRBV7-3; cdr3_aa: CASSLTGQGGTYEQYF; cdr3_nt: TGTGCCAGCAGCTTAACGGGACAGGGGGGCACCTACGAGCAGTACTTC
j_call: TRBJ1-2; clone_size: few; d_call: TRBD1; v_call: TRBV29-1; cdr3_aa: CSGQGGGGYTF; cdr3_nt: TGCAGCGGCCAGGGGGGAGGAGGCTACACCTTC
j_call: TRBJ1-4; clone_size: .; d_call: TRBD1; v_call: TRBV6-1; cdr3_aa: CASSDGDSFEKLFF; cdr3_nt: TGTGCCAGCAGTGATGGGGACAGCTTTGAAAAACTGTTTTTT
j_call: TRBJ1-4; clone_size: once; d_call: TRBD1; v_call: TRBV28; cdr3_aa: CASSWDSRLWEKLFF; cdr3_nt: TGTGCCAGCAGTTGGGACAGTCGGCTATGGGAAAAACTGTTTTTT
j_call: TRBJ2-1; clone_size: .; d_call: .; v_call: TRBV11-2; cdr3_aa: CASSFNRGGYNEQFF; cdr3_nt: TGTGCCAGCAGCTTCAACAGGGGAGGCTACAATGAGCAGTTCTTC
j_call: TRBJ1-2; clone_size: .; d_call: TRBD1; v_call: TRBV28; cdr3_aa: CASSPQGAQGYTF; cdr3_nt: TGTGCCAGCAGTCCCCAGGGGGCGCAAGGCTACACCTTC
j_call: TRBJ2-5; clone_size: once; d_call: TRBD2; v_call: TRBV6-5; cdr3_aa: CASSPRGVIQETQYF; cdr3_nt: TGTGCCAGCAGTCCTCGGGGGGTAATTCAAGAGACCCAGTACTTC
j_call: TRBJ2-7; clone_size: .; d_call: .; v_call: TRBV6-5; cdr3_aa: CASSPYRGSAYEQYF; cdr3_nt: TGTGCCAGCAGCCCCTACCGGGGGTCCGCCTACGAGCAGTACTTC
j_call: TRBJ2-3; clone_size: .; d_call: TRBD2; v_call: TRBV5-6; cdr3_aa: CASSLGAGGRTDTQYF; cdr3_nt: TGTGCCAGCAGCTTGGGGGCGGGGGGGCGCACAGATACGCAGTATTTT
j_call: TRBJ2-5; clone_size: .; d_call: TRBD2; v_call: TRBV7-8; cdr3_aa: CASSLANRLADRGTQYF; cdr3_nt: TGTGCCAGCAGCTTAGCTAATCGACTAGCGGACAGAGGGACCCAGTACTTC
j_call: TRBJ1-1; clone_size: .; d_call: TRBD1; v_call: TRBV19; cdr3_aa: CASRGQSVGEAFF; cdr3_nt: TGTGCCAGTAGGGGACAGTCGGTTGGGGAAGCTTTCTTT
j_call: TRBJ1-2; clone_size: .; d_call: .; v_call: TRBV19; cdr3_aa: CASSKSLQDGYTF; cdr3_nt: TGTGCCAGTAGTAAAAGTTTACAGGATGGCTACACCTTC
j_call: TRBJ1-5; clone_size: .; d_call: .; v_call: TRBV10-1; cdr3_aa: CASSPREETLSLAQHF; cdr3_nt: TGCGCCAGCAGCCCTAGGGAGGAGACATTATCTTTGGCCCAGCATTTT
j_call: TRBJ2-7; clone_size: .; d_call: .; v_call: TRBV18; cdr3_aa: CASSPLSSDAGRNFYYEQYF; cdr3_nt: TGTGCCAGCTCACCACTCAGCAGCGACGCGGGAAGGAATTTTTACTACGAGCAGTACTTC
j_call: TRBJ1-5; clone_size: .; d_call: .; v_call: TRBV6-1; cdr3_aa: CAISWEEDGQPQHF; cdr3_nt: TGTGCCATCAGTTGGGAGGAGGATGGGCAGCCCCAGCATTTT
j_call: TRBJ1-5; clone_size: .; d_call: .; v_call: TRBV4-2; cdr3_aa: CASSQEGREKPQHF; cdr3_nt: TGTGCCAGCAGCCAAGAGGGGAGGGAGAAGCCCCAGCATTTT
j_call: TRBJ2-3; clone_size: .; d_call: TRBD2; v_call: TRBV9; cdr3_aa: CASSATSGAGDTQYF; cdr3_nt: TGTGCCAGCAGCGCGACTAGCGGGGCGGGAGATACGCAGTATTTT
j_call: TRBJ2-7; clone_size: many; d_call: .; v_call: TRBV6-6; cdr3_aa: CASSLRTDFYEQYF; cdr3_nt: TGTGCCAGCAGTTTGCGGACAGACTTCTACGAGCAGTACTTC
j_call: TRBJ1-5; clone_size: .; d_call: TRBD1; v_call: TRBV28; cdr3_aa: CASRMTGGHRQPQHF; cdr3_nt: TGTGCCAGCAGGATGACAGGGGGGCATCGTCAGCCCCAGCATTTT
j_call: TRBJ1-1; clone_size: few; d_call: .; v_call: TRBV5-6; cdr3_aa: CASSSPPGGGNTEAFF; cdr3_nt: TGTGCCAGCAGCTCTCCCCCCGGCGGAGGAAACACTGAAGCTTTCTTT
j_call: TRBJ1-2; clone_size: .; d_call: TRBD1; v_call: TRBV6-6; cdr3_aa: CASSPLQGAGGYTF; cdr3_nt: TGTGCCAGCAGTCCCCTACAGGGGGCAGGGGGCTACACCTTC
j_call: TRBJ1-1; clone_size: .; d_call: .; v_call: TRBV5-1; cdr3_aa: CASGNKGGTEAFF; cdr3_nt: TGCGCCAGCGGTAACAAGGGGGGGACTGAAGCTTTCTTT
j_call: TRBJ2-7; clone_size: .; d_call: TRBD2; v_call: TRBV28; cdr3_aa: CAIGGGYEQYF; cdr3_nt: TGTGCCATCGGGGGGGGATACGAGCAGTACTTC
j_call: TRBJ1-1; clone_size: few; d_call: TRBD1; v_call: TRBV27; cdr3_aa: CASRGQGNTEAFF; cdr3_nt: TGTGCCAGCAGGGGACAGGGGAACACTGAAGCTTTCTTT
j_call: TRBJ2-1; clone_size: few; d_call: .; v_call: TRBV30; cdr3_aa: CAWSVLRAGEQFF; cdr3_nt: TGTGCCTGGAGTGTACTGAGGGCGGGGGAGCAGTTCTTC
j_call: TRBJ1-1; clone_size: .; d_call: .; v_call: TRBV5-1; cdr3_aa: CASRVQTGPEAFF; cdr3_nt: TGCGCCAGCAGAGTCCAAACAGGGCCTGAAGCTTTCTTT
j_call: TRBJ2-1; clone_size: .; d_call: .; v_call: TRBV5-5; cdr3_aa: CASSVGELYNEQFF; cdr3_nt: TGTGCCAGCAGCGTGGGGGAGCTCTACAATGAGCAGTTCTTC
j_call: TRBJ1-5; clone_size: .; d_call: TRBD1; v_call: TRBV10-2; cdr3_aa: CASSEGTGDQPQHF; cdr3_nt: TGCGCCAGCAGTGAGGGTACAGGGGATCAGCCCCAGCATTTT
j_call: TRBJ2-1; clone_size: .; d_call: TRBD1; v_call: TRBV29-1; cdr3_aa: CSVVGTGYEQFF; cdr3_nt: TGCAGCGTTGTGGGGACAGGGTACGAGCAGTTCTTC
j_call: TRBJ2-1; clone_size: .; d_call: .; v_call: TRBV7-9; cdr3_aa: CASRGAYNEQFF; cdr3_nt: TGTGCCAGCCGCGGGGCTTACAATGAGCAGTTCTTC
j_call: TRBJ1-4; clone_size: few; d_call: .; v_call: TRBV28; cdr3_aa: CASRGGAEEKLFF; cdr3_nt: TGTGCCAGCCGAGGGGGGGCAGAGGAAAAACTGTTTTTT